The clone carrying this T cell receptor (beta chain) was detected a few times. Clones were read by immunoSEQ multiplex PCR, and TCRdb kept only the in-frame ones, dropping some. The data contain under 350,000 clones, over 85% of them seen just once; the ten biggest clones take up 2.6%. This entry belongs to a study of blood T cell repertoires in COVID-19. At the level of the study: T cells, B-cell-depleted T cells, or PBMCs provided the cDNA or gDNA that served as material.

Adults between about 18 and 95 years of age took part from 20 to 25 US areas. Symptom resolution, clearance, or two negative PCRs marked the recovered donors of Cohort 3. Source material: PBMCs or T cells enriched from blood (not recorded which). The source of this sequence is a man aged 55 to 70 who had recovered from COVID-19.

This CDR3 reads CSASSLSYNEQFF. For the CDR3, the DNA is TGCAGTGCTAGTTCCCTCTCCTACAATGAGCAGTTCTTC. The V call is TRBV20-1, the J call TRBJ2-1; no clear D. Germline V lookup: CDR1 DFQATT, CDR2 SNEGSKA (reference sequence). Trimming left V 3 bases short and J 0 bases short, with 6 bases between. The CDR3 contains 13 residues.